This T cell receptor (beta chain) was captured in a study of T cells in Graves' hyperthyroidism and ophthalmopathy. This clonotype was observed at least ten times. RNA transcripts yielded amplified TCR beta CDR3 regions. A set of HTBI primers served as the primers for a first-round RT-PCR of the TCR CDR3. From the multiplex PCR reads, TCRdb called clonotypes with MiXCR, one entry per CDR3 protein. Altogether 460,000 or so distinct CDR3 sequences are present, roughly an eighth being singletons, with the ten largest covering less than 20%. V dropped 4 bases and J dropped 5; count of bases not matched to a gene: 6. Germline CDR1 MNHNS, CDR2 SASEGT. There are 15 residues in the CDR3.

Sequenced: blood. The rearrangement joins TRBV6-1 to TRBJ2-3, with 10 bases that match TRBD2. This TCR was recovered from a woman younger than 35 with Graves' hyperthyroidism. The chain's CDR3 is CASSVLAGDQDTQYF. CDR3 DNA sequence: TGTGCCAGCAGTGTCCTAGCGGGAGATCAAGATACGCAGTATTTT.